Listed below are T cell receptor beta chains from one sample, sequenced in a study of T cell responses to AZD1222 COVID-19 vaccine. Profiled with immunoSEQ multiplex PCR; TCRdb holds only in-frame clones, not every one. The repertoire has 150,000 to 160,000 clones, 70% to 90% of them found once; the top ten carry under 7%. The sample was peripheral blood, taken on day 0 of MenACWY control vaccination. These receptor sequences come from an adult in good health. The conserved cysteine and the conserved F or W are not part of the CDR3 here. Fields, in order: V gene, J gene, clone size, CDR3 protein. Clone sizes are given selectively: once, few, many, or a class where the clone is expanded.

TRBV1	TRBJ2-1	.	TSSQAESSGGATSYNEQF
TRBV5-1	TRBJ1-2	.	ASEEALGYGYT
TRBV3-1/TRBV3-2	TRBJ2-1	once	ASSQDRAVSSRF
TRBV18	TRBJ1-5	.	ASSPDLGNQPQH
TRBV5-1	TRBJ1-2	once	ASSLTWPGTNLGYGYT
TRBV10-3	TRBJ2-2	.	AISDTGQAGELF
TRBV19	TRBJ1-2	.	ASSLLGNYGYT
TRBV7-2	TRBJ1-5	few	ASKKEPNQPQH
TRBV7-3	TRBJ2-1	.	ASSQGTHNEQF
TRBV6-6	TRBJ1-5	.	ASSLDDQPQH
TRBV4-2	TRBJ1-4	.	ASSQGREKLF
TRBV6-5	TRBJ2-7	once	AARSSSYEQY
TRBV11-2	TRBJ2-7	.	ASSPSLENEQY
TRBV23-1	TRBJ1-5	.	ASSLNTGTGGQPQH
TRBV6-5	TRBJ1-1	.	ASRGARDTEAF
TRBV27	TRBJ1-6	.	ASSFGQGNSPLH
TRBV5-5	TRBJ1-6	few	ASSLSERYNSPLH
TRBV7-2	TRBJ2-5	.	ASSLSRTRTETQY
TRBV5-6	TRBJ1-4	.	ASSFWAVGNEKLF
TRBV5-1	TRBJ2-6	.	ASSGGNSGANVLT
TRBV10-3	TRBJ1-2	.	AISGTVYGYT
TRBV5-1	TRBJ1-1	.	ASSLSAGAMNTEAF